Detailed here is one T cell receptor (beta chain). Clones were sequenced by immunoSEQ multiplex PCR, and TCRdb holds only the in-frame ones, with some missing. The clone table shows about 30,000 clones, with the ten largest holding 2.5% to 3.5%. These data are taken from a study of T cells in women clearing cervical HPV infection. Study in general: Women with histologically confirmed HPV16-related CIN3 or worse, 2 with invasive cancer, served as cases.

The sequenced sample was blood buffy coat. The receptor was isolated from a woman aged 18 to 75 with a cervical HPV16 infection that either progressed to CIN3+ or cleared (not recorded which).

CDR3 loop: CATSRDRGGQPQHF. Incomplete CDR3 DNA: TGTGCCACCAGCAGGGACAGGGGAGGCCAGCCC. The chain joins TRBV15 to TRBJ1-5; 9 nucleotides align to TRBD1. With the read ending 3 residues before the CDR3 end, the germline J gene is used to fill in that end. Per germline, CDR1 LNHNV and CDR2 YYDKDF (reference sequence). Trimming took 3 bases from V and 7 from J; bases not matched to a gene: 4. The CDR3 is 14 amino acids. Using reference TRBV15 and TRBJ1-5 for the parts outside the CDR3, the full variable domain is DAMVIQNPRYQVTQFGKPVTLSCSQTLNHNVMYWYQQKSSQAPKLLFHYYDKDFNNEADTPDNFQSRRPNTSFCFLDIRSPGLGDTAMYLCATSRDRGGQPQHFGDGTRLSIL.